The sequence of this TCR beta chain was determined in a study of blood T cell repertoires in COVID-19. Everyone who took part was roughly 18 to 89 years old, and they came from 24 US areas. TCRdb's copy holds only in-frame clones and misses some; the assay was immunoSEQ multiplex PCR. The sample has around 300,000 clones, approximately 89% seen once. This clonotype was sampled from a woman aged 55-70 years who had recovered from COVID-19. Sequenced input: PBMCs or T cells enriched from blood (not recorded which).

CDR3 nucleotide sequence: TGTGCCAGCAGTTTAAGACAGGGGGGGGAAAAACTGTTTTTT. Protein sequence: CASSLRQGGEKLFF. The chain recombines TRBV28 with TRBJ1-4; TRBD1 aligns across 9 bases. Per germline, CDR1 MDHEN and CDR2 SYDVKM. Losses at the gene ends were 2 bases for V and 8 bases for J; bases not matched to a gene: 3. This CDR3 comprises 14 residues.